This T cell receptor (beta chain) derives from a study of blood T cells in healthy people across ages (dated by TCRdb to between 2015 and 2016). Regarding the research as a whole: Template switching captured roughly one uniquely barcoded TCR beta cDNA molecule per two T cells in model experiments. To track age-related changes in TCR beta repertoire diversity, the study relied on deep sequencing normalized with unique cDNA molecular identifiers. For two donors (one aged 18 to 30 and one aged 80 or older), the study analyzed two additional independent replicas of 1 million unique cDNA reads from the same blood draw. Four age groups were formed from the donors: young (average roughly 16 years), middle-aged (approximately 41), aged (under 70) and long-lived (approximately 80). Broader findings and caveats from the paper: Because the CMV infection status of the donors was unknown, age-related changes in expanded clonotypes may potentially have been confounded. Conclusive comparison of naive and antigen-experienced compartments was prevented by the profiling of bulk unsorted PBMCs. A strong correlation was found between observed TCR beta diversity and the percentage of naive T cells measured by flow cytometry. As age increased, observed TCR beta diversity per million T cells dropped in a roughly linear way, and a significant reduction was already evident by age about 40. The long-lived group showed more naive CD4+ T cells, fewer expanded clones and increased TCR diversity than the aged group, suggesting age selection. Estimates of total diversity based on one million sequenced T cells were considered lower bounds and underestimates.

CDR1 and CDR2 were assigned from the germline V gene as SGDLS and YYNGEE. The CDR3 covers 15 residues, taking in both the cysteine and the phenylalanine. Just CDR3 DNA is preserved here, 45 bases in frame from base 1. Trimming costs V 3 bases and J 2 bases, and their ends lie 13 bases apart. Points on this clonotype: This clone's antigen is unknown. Base qualities are not recorded, but no much larger clone differs from it by a single base.

To prepare the library, 5' RACE was applied. These reads were obtained on an Illumina HiSeq 2500. A second PCR of roughly 7 to 11 cycles was performed with a sample-barcoded 5' primer and a J-beta primer mix. Each TCR beta cDNA molecule received a unique molecular identifier from a template-switch 5' adaptor carrying 12 random nucleotides. At least 2.5 million CDR3-containing paired-end reads were obtained from each sample. All of the RNA was converted into first-strand cDNA using the Mint cDNA synthesis kit, with a TRBC-specific oligonucleotide serving as the primer. After uracil-DNA glycosylase treatment, a first 18-cycle PCR used universal primers M1SS and BC2_uni_R on all cDNA. The paper's processing steps were these. Each sample was normalized by randomly selecting 1 million high-quality reads, each carrying a distinct molecular identifier. Reads sharing molecular identifiers were discarded rather than binned into consensus sequences. MiTCR, run with a Q25 quality threshold and the strictest error-elimination algorithm, handled CDR3 identification, clonotype clustering and error correction. A nonparametric unseen species model with Euler transformation was used to estimate a lower bound on total TCR beta diversity. TCRdb cleaned the public reads at Q25 with fastp, built clones with MiXCR and kept in-frame beta chains. Every entry covers one CDR3 protein and lists the most common genes and DNA from its rows. The V and J calls and clone size are TCRdb's, not the authors'. The sample table holds about 800,000 distinct CDR3 sequences, of which 25% were seen once. Around 3.6% of the sample is held by the ten biggest clonotypes.

Donors were approximately 42 systemically healthy Caucasian individuals from Russia aged roughly 6 to 90 years. Approximately 9.7 milliliters of peripheral blood were drawn from each donor into EDTA-treated Vacutainer tubes. Ficoll-Paque density-gradient centrifugation was used to isolate PBMCs, with at least 7 million per sample. Trizol reagent was used to extract total RNA from PBMCs, with at least 6 micrograms per sample. For every donor, an aliquot of PBMCs went through flow cytometry to measure the percentages of naive CD45RAhigh/CD27high T cells. These data were also filed under a second study, of T cells of mothers and their children. As the second publication notes: The donors were nine systemically healthy Caucasian individuals, made up of three mothers and their six children. cDNA synthesis used all of the extracted RNA, with roughly 1.6 ug of RNA in each 15 ul reaction. Sample barcodes and 2-4 random nucleotides were added via the M1S primer in the second PCR. Over 8 million TCR beta CDR3 reads were obtained for each mother, and approximately 3.2 million reads were obtained for each child. In both related and unrelated pairs, thymic selection shapes the output of TCR recombination in a similar way, with inherited differences having only a minor effect. Related mother-child pairs always showed normalized repertoire overlap that was slightly higher than in unrelated mother-child pairs, though the difference was never significant. Persistent microchimeric T cell clones were not detected, at a sensitivity of around 95 clones per million clonotypes. To look for features that set related mother-child pairs apart from unrelated individuals, the researchers ran deep NGS to compare the TCR beta repertoires of mothers and children. The mean age was roughly 44 +/- 4 years for the mothers and roughly 11 +/- 4 years for the children. Libraries were sequenced on Illumina HiSeq 2000 with 100+100 nt paired-end reads after adapter ligation with NEBNext reagents. Mother and child libraries were prepared a month apart and sequenced in separate runs to prevent cross-contamination. Between roughly 500,000 and 2,300,000 distinct TCR beta clonotypes were identified per donor. Naive TCR beta clonotypes were estimated from low-frequency clonotypes matched to each donor's FACS-determined naive share, without sorting.

Sequenced: blood. The TCR was taken from a boy younger than 18 in good health. The chain is assembled from TRBV9 and TRBJ2-3; TRBD1 is a possible D gene, resting on 8 matching bases. The CDR3 is CASSDRGDYTDTQYF. The nucleotide sequence is TGTGCCAGCAGCGACAGGGGGGACTACACAGATACGCAGTATTTT.